This is a list of T cell receptor beta chains from one sample in a study of PD-1 blockade in classical Hodgkin lymphoma. Only in-frame clones appear in the TCRdb table, and some are missing; sequencing was by immunoSEQ multiplex PCR. Of some 93,000 clones listed, about 83% are singletons. The sample was peripheral blood mononuclear cells (PBMCs), taken before the fourth cycle of nivolumab. The source of these receptors is a human donor with classical Hodgkin lymphoma. CDR3s include the opening cysteine and the closing phenylalanine or tryptophan. D genes are given only for firm matches.

>-|10|TRBV19|TRBJ1-5
CASKPQPQHF
>-|14|TRBV30|TRBJ1-2
CAWWSGRSNYGYTF
>-|14|TRBV28|TRBJ1-2
CASSLNRADYGYTF
>-|17|TRBV10-3|TRBJ2-6
CAISELTGNSGANVLTF
>TRBD2|13|TRBV10-3|TRBJ2-7
CAIRPGTNYEQYF
>TRBD2|14|TRBV10-3|TRBJ2-2
CAIRTLREAGELFF
>TRBD2|15|TRBV10-2|TRBJ2-3
CASSGGASGVDTQYF
>-|15|TRBV7-9|TRBJ2-1
CASSLASPSYNEQFF
>-|16|TRBV9|TRBJ2-5
CASSVGAGSHQETQYF
>-|14|TRBV18|TRBJ2-6
CASSPQMVSNVLTF
>TRBD2|15|TRBV7-2|TRBJ2-7
CASSLVRLAPYEQYF
>TRBD2|13|TRBV5-4|TRBJ2-7
CASKNSGSYEQYF
>-|15|TRBV29-1|TRBJ2-1
CSVEGRLSSYNEQFF
>-|17|TRBV19|TRBJ2-6
CASSISPTGRGANVLTF
>-|13|TRBV7-2|TRBJ1-1
CASSQGVNTEAFF
>-|17|TRBV14|TRBJ1-2
CASSPPAGRRSNYGYTF
>TRBD1|15|TRBV2|TRBJ2-1
CATTPAAGGYNEQFF
>-|13|TRBV7-7|TRBJ1-1
CATSLDRGTEAFF
>TRBD1|16|TRBV18|TRBJ2-3
CASSPPGQGPTDTQYF
>TRBD1|14|TRBV7-9|TRBJ2-5
CASSTWDRDETQYF
>TRBD1|15|TRBV7-9|TRBJ2-1
CASRQGSSSYNEQFF
>TRBD1|15|TRBV6-5|TRBJ2-7
CASSYATGGNYEQYF
>TRBD1|15|TRBV19|TRBJ2-7
CASSIGRDRVYEQYF
>-|15|TRBV6-1|TRBJ2-2
CASSETGPVTGELFF
>TRBD2|17|TRBV7-7|TRBJ2-5
CASSRRGGLAGQETQYF
>TRBD1|15|TRBV9|TRBJ2-7
CASSPRQGLSYEQYF
>-|14|TRBV18|TRBJ1-2
CASSPPDRAGGYTF
>-|13|TRBV27|TRBJ2-2
CASRGWGTGELFF
>-|20|TRBV12-2|TRBJ2-1
CASRLGGDLTGTSGSNEQFF
>-|15|TRBV5-1|TRBJ2-3
CASSLVGVRTDTQYF
>TRBD1|14|TRBV7-9|TRBJ1-1
CASSSQGGNTEAFF
>TRBD1|14|TRBV7-8|TRBJ2-5
CASTSRQGQETQYF
>TRBD2|15|TRBV4-1|TRBJ2-7
CASSQGLAGAYEQYF
>TRBD2|20|TRBV5-1|TRBJ2-1
CASSLVSGTSGSWGGPEQFF
>TRBD1|11|TRBV19|TRBJ2-1
CASRTGPEQFF
>-|13|TRBV6-5|TRBJ2-5
CASSPGLIETQYF
>-|16|TRBV5-4|TRBJ1-1
CASSRTAISANTEAFF
>-|14|TRBV7-2|TRBJ1-1
CASSRPDPNTEAFF
>-|17|TRBV19|TRBJ2-2
CASSGARGRVDTGELFF
>TRBD2|13|TRBV9|TRBJ2-3
CASSVREADTQYF
>TRBD2|16|TRBV13|TRBJ2-3
CASSSTLSGSTDTQYF
>TRBD2|15|TRBV5-4|TRBJ2-7
CASSRGSREVYEQYF
>-|12|TRBV29-1|TRBJ2-4
CSGTGAKNIQYF
>-|13|TRBV30|TRBJ1-1
CAWTRQQNTEAFF
>-|14|TRBV5-1|TRBJ2-5
CASSPGSTQETQYF
>-|13|TRBV30|TRBJ2-2
CAWSVARPGELFF
>-|13|TRBV4-3|TRBJ1-2
CASSQDRNYGYTF
>-|13|TRBV4-3|TRBJ2-1
CASSSLALAMQFF
>-|14|TRBV19|TRBJ1-2
CASSIKGVNYGYTF
>TRBD2|14|TRBV19|TRBJ2-2
CASGGRTNTGELFF
>TRBD1|14|TRBV5-1|TRBJ1-2
CASSQGQGAQGYTF
>TRBD1|18|TRBV19|TRBJ1-5
CASSTPRTGVVGNQPQHF
>-|14|TRBV10-3|TRBJ1-2
CAISESPGDYGYTF
>TRBD2|13|TRBV18|TRBJ2-7
CASSLTSGREQYF